This T cell receptor beta chain was identified during a study of preoperative IRX-2 immunotherapy in early breast cancer. Sequencing was performed with immunoSEQ multiplex PCR; in TCRdb, only in-frame clones are kept and a portion is missing. The profile shows approximately 98,000 clones, more than 80% of them singletons. Indicated treatment: preoperative locoregional IRX-2 cytokine immunotherapy. This CDR3 is built from 16 residues. The germline V gene encodes CDR1 MNHGY and CDR2 SAAAGT. Trimming at V came to 4 bases and at J to 4 bases, leaving 9 bases not matched to a gene. The rearrangement joins TRBV6-8 to TRBJ1-1, with TRBD1 identical over 10 bases. The source was tumor tissue, collected after IRX-2 immunotherapy. This receptor was identified in a human donor with breast cancer. CDR3 sequence (DNA): TGTGCCAGCAGTTTCCCAGACAGGGGGCTCGGCACTGAAGCTTTCTTT. It translates to CASSFPDRGLGTEAFF.